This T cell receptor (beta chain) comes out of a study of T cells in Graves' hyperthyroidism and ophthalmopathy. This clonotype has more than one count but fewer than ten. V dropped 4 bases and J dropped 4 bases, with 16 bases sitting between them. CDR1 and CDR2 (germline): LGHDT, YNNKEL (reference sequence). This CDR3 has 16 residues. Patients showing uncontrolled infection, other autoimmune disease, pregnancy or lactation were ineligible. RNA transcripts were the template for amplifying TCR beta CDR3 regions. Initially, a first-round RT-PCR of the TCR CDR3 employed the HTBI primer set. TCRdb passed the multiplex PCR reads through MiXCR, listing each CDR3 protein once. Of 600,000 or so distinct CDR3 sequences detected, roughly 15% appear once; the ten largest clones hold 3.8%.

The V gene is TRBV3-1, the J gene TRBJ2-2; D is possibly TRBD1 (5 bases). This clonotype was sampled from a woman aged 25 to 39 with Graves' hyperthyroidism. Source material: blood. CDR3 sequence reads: CASSPQRGSATGELFF. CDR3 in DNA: TGTGCCAGCAGCCCACAAAGGGGTTCAGCCACCGGGGAGCTGTTTTTT.